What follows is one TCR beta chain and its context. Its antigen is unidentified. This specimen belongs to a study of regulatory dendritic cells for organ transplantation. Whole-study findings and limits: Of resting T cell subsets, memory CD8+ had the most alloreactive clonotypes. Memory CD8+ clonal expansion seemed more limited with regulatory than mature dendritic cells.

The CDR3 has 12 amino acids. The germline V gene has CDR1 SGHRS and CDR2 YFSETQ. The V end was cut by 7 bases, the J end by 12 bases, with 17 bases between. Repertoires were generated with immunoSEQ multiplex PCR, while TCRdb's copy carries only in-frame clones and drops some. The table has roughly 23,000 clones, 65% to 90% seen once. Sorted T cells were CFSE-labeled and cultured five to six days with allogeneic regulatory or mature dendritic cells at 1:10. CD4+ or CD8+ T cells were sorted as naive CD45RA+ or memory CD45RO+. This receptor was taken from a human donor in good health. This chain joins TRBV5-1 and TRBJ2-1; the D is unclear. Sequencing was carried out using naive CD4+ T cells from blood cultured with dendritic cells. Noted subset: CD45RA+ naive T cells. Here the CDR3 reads CASRPRKKGQFF. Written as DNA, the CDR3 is TGCGCCAGCCGCCCGCGAAAGAAAGGGCAGTTCTTC.